This T cell receptor (beta chain) comes out of a study of shared clonotypes between healthy human individuals. The study, taken as a whole, reports: Sorted-subset sequencing, rarefaction showed, was incomplete despite large depth. In general, naive subsets displayed greater estimated richness than memory subsets did.

Every donor, a Caucasian adult, lived in Nashville, Tennessee. CDR1 and CDR2 (germline): SGDLS, YYNGEE. V shed 2 bases and J shed 2 bases, with 11 bases lying between them. This CDR3 region has 15 residues. Comment on this clone: Antigen specificity is unknown.

When replicate PCRs were run on sorted subsets, they used 200 to 250 ng DNA, about 30,000 T cell genomes. Produced via immunoSEQ multiplex PCR; TCRdb's table is partial and in-frame only. The sample carries millions of clones, approximately 92% recorded once. This TCR derives from a man aged 18-30 years in good health. Sequenced: naive CD4+ T cells sorted from blood. Documented subset: CD45RA+ positively selected. The rearrangement links TRBV9 to TRBJ2-1; D unresolved. CDR3 coding DNA: TGTGCCAGCAGCGTGTTTGGGCTAGCCTACAATGAGCAGTTCTTC. Protein: CASSVFGLAYNEQFF.